A selection of T cell receptor beta chains follows, all from one sample in a study of blood T cell repertoires in COVID-19. Assay used: immunoSEQ multiplex PCR; TCRdb lists only in-frame clones, some missing. Of 250,000 or so clones in the sample, 84% were seen once. Sequenced material: peripheral blood. These receptors came from a woman in her forties who had recovered from COVID-19. CDR3s include the opening cysteine and the closing phenylalanine or tryptophan. D genes are given only for firm matches. Clone size is not always given. Where it is, it says once, few, many or a class for expanded clones.

CDR3 protein,CDR3 DNA,D gene,J gene,clone size,V gene
CASSIGTSPDTQYF,TGTGCCAGTAGTATTGGGACTAGTCCAGATACGCAGTATTTT,TRBD2,TRBJ2-3,few,TRBV19
CASSMGLRQAPGGQYF,TGTGCCAGTAGTATGGGGCTGAGACAGGCCCCAGGTGGGCAGTACTTC,.,TRBJ2-7,.,TRBV19
CASSVSGTGLEKLFF,TGTGCCAGCAGCGTCTCCGGGACAGGGCTTGAAAAACTGTTTTTT,TRBD1,TRBJ1-4,.,TRBV9
CASSYSTGGSYEQYF,TGTGCCAGCAGTTACTCGACAGGGGGGTCCTACGAGCAGTACTTC,TRBD1,TRBJ2-7,.,TRBV6-5
CASSGDRGRASEAFF,TGTGCCAGTAGTGGAGACAGGGGCCGGGCGTCTGAAGCTTTCTTT,TRBD1,TRBJ1-1,.,TRBV19
CASGRAYNSPLHF,TGTGCCAGCGGCAGAGCGTATAATTCACCCCTCCACTTT,.,TRBJ1-6,.,TRBV25-1
CASSQRTGGVDIQYF,TGTGCCAGCAGCCAAAGGACAGGGGGAGTGGACATTCAGTACTTC,TRBD1,TRBJ2-4,few,TRBV11-1
CASRLSRTGELFF,TGTGCCAGCAGGCTTAGCAGAACCGGGGAGCTGTTTTTT,.,TRBJ2-2,.,TRBV3-1/TRBV3-2
CASSESGRGRGGELFF,TGTGCCAGCAGTGAATCTGGCAGGGGGCGCGGCGGGGAGCTGTTTTTT,TRBD1,TRBJ2-2,.,TRBV25-1
CASGVAGGSYNEQFF,TGTGCCAGCGGGGTAGCGGGGGGTTCCTACAATGAGCAGTTCTTC,TRBD2,TRBJ2-1,.,TRBV6-5
CASSLSGASTDTQYF,TGTGCCAGCAGCCTTAGCGGGGCAAGCACAGATACGCAGTATTTT,TRBD2,TRBJ2-3,.,TRBV5-4
CASSPDSYEQYF,TGTGCCAGCAGTCCAGACTCCTACGAGCAGTACTTC,.,TRBJ2-7,.,TRBV12-3/TRBV12-4
CASRTGTGSGNTIYF,TGTGCCAGCAGAACCGGGACAGGGTCTGGAAACACCATATATTTT,TRBD1,TRBJ1-3,many,TRBV6-5
CASGVGLQMNTEAFF,TGTGCCAGCGGGGTGGGGCTCCAAATGAACACTGAAGCTTTCTTT,.,TRBJ1-1,.,TRBV9
CATSRDHPGVGYEQYF,TGTGCCACCAGCAGAGACCACCCAGGGGTAGGGTACGAGCAGTACTTC,.,TRBJ2-7,.,TRBV15
CAWSSDGNSPLHF,TGTGCCTGGAGTTCAGACGGGAATTCACCCCTCCACTTT,.,TRBJ1-6,.,TRBV30
CATRGLGAGELRAFF,TGTGCCACCAGAGGGCTGGGTGCGGGAGAGTTGAGAGCTTTCTTT,.,TRBJ1-1,.,TRBV28
CASRPRGEAPLHF,TGTGCCAGCAGACCCAGGGGTGAGGCACCCCTCCACTTT,.,TRBJ1-6,.,TRBV28
CASSLTSGGAQYF,TGTGCCAGCAGCCTGACTAGCGGGGGGGCGCAGTATTTT,TRBD2,TRBJ2-3,.,TRBV12-3/TRBV12-4
CSVRGRRESPYEQYF,TGCAGCGTCAGAGGGAGACGGGAATCGCCATACGAGCAGTACTTC,.,TRBJ2-7,.,TRBV29-1
CASSGRTGGRGYTF,TGTGCCAGCAGCGGTCGGACAGGGGGACGGGGCTACACCTTC,TRBD1,TRBJ1-2,.,TRBV6-6
CASSHLGGKSNPHSLYGYTF,TGTGCCAGCAGCCACCTTGGGGGGAAGAGCAATCCCCATTCCTTATATGGCTACACCTTC,.,TRBJ1-2,.,TRBV11-3
CASSLISSAGEVQTQYF,TGTGCCAGCAGCTTAATAAGCAGTGCGGGGGAAGTGCAGACCCAGTACTTC,TRBD2,TRBJ2-5,.,TRBV7-6
CASSRTRAEAFF,TGTGCCAGCAGCAGGACACGGGCTGAAGCTTTCTTT,.,TRBJ1-1,.,TRBV7-9
CSAGDYTEAFF,TGCAGTGCGGGAGATTACACTGAAGCTTTCTTT,.,TRBJ1-1,once,TRBV20-1
CASSYGQGTQETQYF,TGTGCCAGCAGTTACGGACAGGGGACTCAAGAGACCCAGTACTTC,TRBD1,TRBJ2-5,few,TRBV6-2/TRBV6-3
CASSPRQASAIDEQFF,TGCGCCAGCAGCCCGCGACAGGCCTCGGCAATCGATGAGCAGTTCTTC,.,TRBJ2-1,.,TRBV5-1
CSASSPNTEAFF,TGCAGTGCTAGTAGCCCGAACACTGAAGCTTTCTTT,.,TRBJ1-1,few,TRBV20-1
CASGFLGPQYF,TGTGCCAGCGGATTTTTGGGGCCCCAGTACTTC,.,TRBJ2-5,.,TRBV28
CATQLQGGTEAFF,TGTGCCACACAATTACAGGGGGGCACTGAAGCTTTCTTT,TRBD1,TRBJ1-1,.,TRBV6-5
CASSPGDGNQPQHF,TGCGCCAGCAGCCCAGGGGACGGCAATCAGCCCCAGCATTTT,.,TRBJ1-5,.,TRBV5-1
CASSGSTGGAYNSPLHF,TGCGCCAGCAGCGGATCGACAGGGGGCGCATATAATTCACCCCTCCACTTT,TRBD1,TRBJ1-6,.,TRBV5-1
CASSFSYEQYF,TGTGCCAGCAGTTTCAGCTACGAGCAGTACTTC,.,TRBJ2-7,.,TRBV28
CASSSQGASAFNYGYTF,TGTGCCAGCAGTTCCCAGGGGGCCAGCGCCTTTAACTATGGCTACACCTTC,TRBD1,TRBJ1-2,few,TRBV28
CASSSTAGRSISGNTIYF,TGTGCCAGCAGTTCTACCGCGGGTCGTTCGATCTCTGGAAACACCATATATTTT,.,TRBJ1-3,.,TRBV28
CASSGRGQGQPQHF,TGTGCCAGCAGCGGCAGGGGGCAAGGTCAGCCCCAGCATTTT,TRBD1,TRBJ1-5,few,TRBV7-2